A selection of T cell receptor beta chains follows, all from one sample in a study of shared clonotypes between healthy human individuals. Profiled with immunoSEQ multiplex PCR; TCRdb holds only in-frame clones, not every one. The data show roughly 1,100,000 clones, under 80% seen once. The sequenced sample was memory CD4+ T cells sorted from blood. All receptors derive from a man aged 18 to 29 in good health. Each CDR3 is given with its conserved first and last residue. D genes are given only for firm matches. The size entry is marked missing in some rows and otherwise reads once, few, many or a size class.

. TRBJ1-2 . TRBV6-5 CASSYSKGIGYTF TGTGCCAGCAGTTACTCAAAAGGGATCGGCTACACCTTC
. TRBJ1-3 once TRBV10-3 CAISDHAGSSGNTIYF TGTGCCATCAGTGATCACGCAGGGAGCTCTGGAAACACCATATATTTT
TRBD1 TRBJ2-7 . TRBV5-1 CASSPGQGVDEQYF TGCGCCAGCAGCCCGGGACAGGGGGTCGACGAGCAGTACTTC
. TRBJ1-1 . TRBV7-2 CASSFSGWLMNTEAFF TGTGCCAGCAGCTTTTCAGGGTGGCTCATGAACACTGAAGCTTTCTTT
. TRBJ1-1 . TRBV10-3 CAITNGMGNTEAFF TGTGCCATCACTAACGGTATGGGGAACACTGAAGCTTTCTTT
TRBD2 TRBJ2-1 . TRBV29-1 CSALAGVSSYNEQFF TGCAGCGCTCTAGCGGGGGTGAGCTCCTACAATGAGCAGTTCTTC
. TRBJ2-7 . TRBV5-4 CASSLGRGRYEQYF TGTGCCAGCAGCTTAGGGAGGGGGAGGTACGAGCAGTACTTC
. TRBJ1-5 . TRBV19 CASSRGGGSYQPQHF TGTGCCAGTAGCCGTGGCGGGGGATCCTATCAGCCCCAGCATTTT
TRBD1 TRBJ1-2 once TRBV5-1 CASSLGDREGGYTF TGCGCCAGCAGCTTAGGGGACAGGGAAGGCGGCTACACCTTC
TRBD1 TRBJ1-6 . TRBV7-2 CASSHHGQGANSPLHF TGTGCCAGCAGCCACCATGGACAGGGGGCGAATTCACCCCTCCACTTT
TRBD2 TRBJ2-3 once TRBV9 CASSMGLAHTDTQYF TGTGCCAGCAGCATGGGACTAGCCCACACAGATACGCAGTATTTT
. TRBJ2-7 . TRBV27 CASSLGRSSYEQYF TGTGCCAGCAGTTTGGGGAGGAGCTCCTACGAGCAGTACTTC
. TRBJ2-7 . TRBV5-4 CASSFRGPRDEQYF TGTGCCAGCAGCTTCAGGGGCCCGAGGGACGAGCAGTACTTC
TRBD2 TRBJ2-3 . TRBV10-2 CASSDRASGRPDTQYF TGCGCCAGCAGTGATAGGGCTAGCGGGAGGCCCGATACGCAGTATTTT
. TRBJ2-7 . TRBV11-2 CASRRPGTTHYEQYF TGTGCCAGCAGAAGACCCGGGACGACACACTACGAGCAGTACTTC
. TRBJ2-5 . TRBV18 CASSLLTAEGTQYF TGTGCCAGCTCCCTCCTGACCGCCGAGGGGACCCAGTACTTC
. TRBJ1-1 . TRBV27 CASSLSSLAGAFF TGTGCCAGCAGTTTATCGAGTTTGGCCGGAGCTTTCTTT
. TRBJ2-7 . TRBV7-8 CASSLDTLYEQYF TGTGCCAGCAGCTTAGATACCCTCTACGAGCAGTACTTC
. TRBJ2-3 . TRBV6-5 CASSYSLFPGADTQYF TGTGCCAGCAGTTACTCGCTATTTCCTGGGGCAGATACGCAGTATTTT
. TRBJ2-3 . TRBV18 CASSRFGTDTQYF TGTGCCAGCTCAAGATTTGGCACAGATACGCAGTATTTT
TRBD2 TRBJ2-3 . TRBV10-3 CAISESYLGGDTQYF TGTGCCATCAGTGAGTCGTATTTGGGAGGGGATACGCAGTATTTT
TRBD1 TRBJ1-1 . TRBV5-1 CASSLGQGGTEAFF TGCGCCAGCAGCTTAGGACAGGGTGGAACTGAAGCTTTCTTT
. TRBJ1-2 . TRBV6-6 CASSYISGGGYTF TGTGCCAGCAGTTACATTAGTGGGGGCGGCTACACCTTC
. TRBJ1-3 . TRBV2 CASSVQGDGNTIYF TGTGCCAGCAGTGTCCAAGGGGATGGAAACACCATATATTTT
TRBD1 TRBJ2-7 . TRBV18 CATAGTGAYEQYF TGTGCCACCGCCGGGACAGGGGCTTACGAGCAGTACTTC
TRBD1 TRBJ1-1 . TRBV5-1 CASRFSGTGLTEAFF TGCGCCAGCAGGTTTTCCGGGACAGGGCTCACTGAAGCTTTCTTT
. TRBJ2-4 . TRBV4-3 CASSQEKIGGIAKNIQYF TGCGCCAGCAGCCAAGAAAAGATAGGGGGAATTGCCAAAAACATTCAGTACTTC
. TRBJ2-2 . TRBV6-1 CASSEGQNTGELFF TGTGCCAGCAGTGAGGGGCAGAACACCGGGGAGCTGTTTTTT
. TRBJ2-4 . TRBV11-2 CASSLDEYAKNIQYF TGTGCCAGCAGCTTAGACGAATACGCCAAAAACATTCAGTACTTC
. TRBJ2-2 few TRBV5-6 CASSLVGATGELFF TGTGCCAGCAGCTTGGTAGGGGCCACCGGGGAGCTGTTTTTT
TRBD1 TRBJ2-3 . TRBV18 CASSPTGDTDTQYF TGTGCCAGCTCACCGACAGGGGACACAGATACGCAGTATTTT
TRBD1 TRBJ1-1 . TRBV2 CASSGQGVVRTEAFF TGTGCCAGCAGTGGGCAGGGGGTGGTGAGAACTGAAGCTTTCTTT
. TRBJ1-5 few TRBV28 CATLGGGQHQPQHF TGTGCCACCCTTGGGGGGGGGCAACATCAGCCCCAGCATTTT
. TRBJ2-5 . TRBV5-4 CASSRRLDQETQYF TGTGCCAGCAGCCGCCGACTAGACCAAGAGACCCAGTACTTC
. TRBJ2-4 few TRBV7-9 CASSPSELAKNIQYF TGTGCCAGCAGCCCTTCGGAGCTAGCCAAAAACATTCAGTACTTC
TRBD2 TRBJ2-7 once TRBV30 CAWSASELAGGLRYEQYF TGTGCCTGGAGTGCCTCCGAGCTAGCGGGGGGGCTGAGGTACGAGCAGTACTTC
TRBD1 TRBJ2-7 . TRBV19 CASSIPFLTPGTGYYEQYF TGTGCCAGTAGTATACCCTTTCTGACTCCGGGGACAGGGTACTACGAGCAGTACTTC
. TRBJ1-1 . TRBV6-1 CASSLETGMNTEAFF TGTGCCAGCAGTTTGGAGACAGGTATGAACACTGAAGCTTTCTTT
TRBD1 TRBJ1-4 once TRBV7-9 CASSLQYAGGNEKLFF TGTGCCAGCAGCCTCCAATACGCAGGGGGAAACGAAAAACTGTTTTTT
. TRBJ2-1 . TRBV5-6 CASSRDGYFNEQFF TGTGCCAGCAGCAGGGACGGGTACTTCAATGAGCAGTTCTTC
. TRBJ2-2 . TRBV4-1 CASSLVEGSNTGELFF TGCGCCAGCAGCCTCGTGGAGGGATCGAACACCGGGGAGCTGTTTTTT
. TRBJ2-3 . TRBV11-3 CASSSRSGTPTADTQYF TGTGCCAGCAGCTCCCGTTCCGGGACTCCCACCGCGGATACGCAGTATTTT
. TRBJ1-4 few TRBV30 CAWSRTATNEKLFF TGTGCCTGGAGTCGCACTGCAACTAATGAAAAACTGTTTTTT
. TRBJ1-3 . TRBV5-1 CASSPGSPSGNTIYF TGCGCCAGCAGCCCTGGATCACCCTCTGGAAACACCATATATTTT
. TRBJ1-1 few TRBV2 CASMEQFTTTEAFF TGTGCCAGCATGGAACAGTTTACTACCACTGAAGCTTTCTTT
. TRBJ1-1 few TRBV4-1 CASSQETGIMNTEAFF TGCGCCAGCAGCCAAGAGACAGGCATAATGAACACTGAAGCTTTCTTT
TRBD1 TRBJ1-1 few TRBV6-6 CASRRTQGEVAPEAFF TGTGCCAGCAGACGAACACAGGGGGAGGTGGCGCCTGAAGCTTTCTTT
TRBD2 TRBJ2-7 . TRBV9 CASSRGGTAVVAEQYF TGTGCCAGCAGCCGGGGGGGGACCGCCGTGGTTGCTGAGCAGTACTTC
TRBD2 TRBJ2-2 few TRBV7-8 CASSRTSAGELFF TGTGCCAGCAGTCGAACTAGCGCCGGGGAGCTGTTTTTT
. TRBJ2-3 . TRBV7-9 CASSLEQGTQYF TGTGCCAGCAGCTTAGAGCAGGGTACGCAGTATTTT
. TRBJ2-3 . TRBV10-1 CASSEWASTDTQYF TGCGCCAGCAGTGAGTGGGCTAGCACAGATACGCAGTATTTT
TRBD1 TRBJ2-7 . TRBV7-8 CASRWGQGPSYEQYF TGTGCCAGCAGGTGGGGACAGGGCCCAAGCTACGAGCAGTACTTC
. TRBJ2-3 . TRBV15 CATSRDEKGITDTQYF TGTGCCACCAGCAGAGATGAGAAGGGAATTACAGATACGCAGTATTTT
. TRBJ2-2 . TRBV5-1 CASTIGTETGELFF TGCGCCAGCACGATAGGGACGGAGACCGGGGAGCTGTTTTTT
. TRBJ2-3 . TRBV28 CASRQGFRTDTQYF TGTGCCAGCAGGCAGGGCTTCCGCACAGATACGCAGTATTTT
. TRBJ1-4 few TRBV28 CASARVGTNEKLFF TGTGCCAGCGCGAGGGTTGGAACTAATGAAAAACTGTTTTTT
. TRBJ1-1 once TRBV5-4 CASSEDPLLNTEAFF TGTGCCAGCAGCGAAGACCCTCTCCTGAACACTGAAGCTTTCTTT
. TRBJ2-7 . TRBV18 CASSRSGAPGGEQYF TGTGCCAGCTCGCGATCCGGGGCCCCCGGAGGGGAGCAGTACTTC